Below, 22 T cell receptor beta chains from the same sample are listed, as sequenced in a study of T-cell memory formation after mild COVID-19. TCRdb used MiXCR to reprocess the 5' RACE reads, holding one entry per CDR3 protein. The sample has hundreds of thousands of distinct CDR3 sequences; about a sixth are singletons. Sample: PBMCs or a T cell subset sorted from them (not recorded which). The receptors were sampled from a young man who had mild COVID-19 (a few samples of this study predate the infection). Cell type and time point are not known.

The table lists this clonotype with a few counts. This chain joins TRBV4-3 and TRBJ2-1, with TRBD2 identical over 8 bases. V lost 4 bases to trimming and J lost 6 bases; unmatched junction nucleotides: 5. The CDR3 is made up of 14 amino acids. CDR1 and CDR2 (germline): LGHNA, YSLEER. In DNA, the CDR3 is TGCGCCAGCAGCCCCGGGACTAGATCCAATGAGCAGTTCTTC. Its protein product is CASSPGTRSNEQFF.

As DNA, the CDR3 is TGCGCCAGCAGCTTGGGGCCTAGCGGGGGGCGGGGTGAGCAGTTCTTC. Its protein is CASSLGPSGGRGEQFF. This chain joins TRBV5-1 and TRBJ2-1, with 11 positions matching TRBD2. The germline CDR1 and CDR2 sequences are SGHRS and YFSETQ. CDR3 length equals 16 residues. With V trimmed by 0 bases and J by 9 bases, 8 bases remained unmatched.

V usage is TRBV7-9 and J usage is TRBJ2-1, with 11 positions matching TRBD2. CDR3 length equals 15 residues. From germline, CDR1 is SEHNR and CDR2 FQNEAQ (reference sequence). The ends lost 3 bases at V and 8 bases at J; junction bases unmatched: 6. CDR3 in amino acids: CASSLELAGADEQFF. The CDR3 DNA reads TGTGCCAGCAGCTTGGAACTAGCGGGGGCCGATGAGCAGTTCTTC.

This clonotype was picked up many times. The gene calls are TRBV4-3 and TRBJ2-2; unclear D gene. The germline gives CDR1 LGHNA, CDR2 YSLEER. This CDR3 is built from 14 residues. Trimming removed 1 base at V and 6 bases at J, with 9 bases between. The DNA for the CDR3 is TGCGCCAGCAGCCAAGTTGGTATGGCCGGGGAGCTGTTTTTT. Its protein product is CASSQVGMAGELFF.

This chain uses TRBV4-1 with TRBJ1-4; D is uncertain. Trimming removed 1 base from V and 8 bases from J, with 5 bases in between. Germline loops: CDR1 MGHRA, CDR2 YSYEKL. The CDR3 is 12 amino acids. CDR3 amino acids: CASSQVREKLFF. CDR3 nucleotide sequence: TGCGCCAGCAGCCAAGTAAGAGAAAAACTGTTTTTT.

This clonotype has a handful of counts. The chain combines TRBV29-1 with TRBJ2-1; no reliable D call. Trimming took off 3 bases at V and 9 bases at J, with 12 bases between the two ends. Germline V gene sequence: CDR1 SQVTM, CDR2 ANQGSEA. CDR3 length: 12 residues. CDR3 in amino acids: CSVEGGPGEQFF. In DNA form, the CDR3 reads TGCAGCGTTGAGGGTGGGCCGGGTGAGCAGTTCTTC.

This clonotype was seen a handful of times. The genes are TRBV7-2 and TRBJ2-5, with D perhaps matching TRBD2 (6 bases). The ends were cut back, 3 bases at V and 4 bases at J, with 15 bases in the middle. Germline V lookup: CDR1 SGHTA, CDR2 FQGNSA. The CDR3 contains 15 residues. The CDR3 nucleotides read TGTGCCAGCAGCTTCCAGGAGGGGCTAGGAGAGACCCAGTACTTC. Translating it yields CASSFQEGLGETQYF.

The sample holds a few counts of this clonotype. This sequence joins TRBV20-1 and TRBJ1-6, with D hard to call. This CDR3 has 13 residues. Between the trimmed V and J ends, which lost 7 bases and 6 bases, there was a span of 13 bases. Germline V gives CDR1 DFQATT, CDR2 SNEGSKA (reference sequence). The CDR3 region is CSGLTGLNSPLHF. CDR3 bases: TGCAGTGGGTTGACCGGACTTAATTCACCCCTCCACTTT.

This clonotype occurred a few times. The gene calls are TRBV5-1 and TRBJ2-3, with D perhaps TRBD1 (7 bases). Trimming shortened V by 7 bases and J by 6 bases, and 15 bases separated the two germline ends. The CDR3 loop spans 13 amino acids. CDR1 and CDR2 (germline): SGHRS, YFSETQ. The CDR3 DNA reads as TGCGCCAGCTGTATCCAGGGGGGTGATACGCAGTATTTT. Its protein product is CASCIQGGDTQYF.

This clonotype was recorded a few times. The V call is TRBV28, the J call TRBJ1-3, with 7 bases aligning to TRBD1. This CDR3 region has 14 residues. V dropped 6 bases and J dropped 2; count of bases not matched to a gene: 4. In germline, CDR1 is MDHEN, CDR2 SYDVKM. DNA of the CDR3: TGTGCCAGCAGATCAACAGGGGCTGGAAACACCATATATTTT. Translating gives CASRSTGAGNTIYF.

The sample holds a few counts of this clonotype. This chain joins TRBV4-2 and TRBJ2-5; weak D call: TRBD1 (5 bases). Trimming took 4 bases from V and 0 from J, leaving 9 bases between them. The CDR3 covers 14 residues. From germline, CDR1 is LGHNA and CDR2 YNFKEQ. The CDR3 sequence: CASSPETDQETQYF. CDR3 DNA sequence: TGTGCCAGCAGCCCCGAGACAGACCAAGAGACCCAGTACTTC.

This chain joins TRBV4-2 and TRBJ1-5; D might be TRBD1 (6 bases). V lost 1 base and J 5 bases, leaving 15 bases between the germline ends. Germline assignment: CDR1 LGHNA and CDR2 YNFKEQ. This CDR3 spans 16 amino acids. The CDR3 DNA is TGTGCCAGCAGCCAAGTAGGGGGGGGGGCAGATCAGCCCCAGCATTTT. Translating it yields CASSQVGGGADQPQHF.

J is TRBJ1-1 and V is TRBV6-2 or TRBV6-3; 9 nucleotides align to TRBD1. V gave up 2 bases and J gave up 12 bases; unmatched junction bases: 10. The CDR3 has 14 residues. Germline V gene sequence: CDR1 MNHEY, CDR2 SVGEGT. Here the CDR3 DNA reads TGTGCCAGCAGTTACACCGACAGGGGGGTGGCAACTTTCTTT. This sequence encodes CASSYTDRGVATFF.

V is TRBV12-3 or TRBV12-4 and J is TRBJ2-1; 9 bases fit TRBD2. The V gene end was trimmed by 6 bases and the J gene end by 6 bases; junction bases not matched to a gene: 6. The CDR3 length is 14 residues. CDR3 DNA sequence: TGTGCCAGCAGCGTAGCTAGCGGGGCCAATGAGCAGTTCTTC. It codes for CASSVASGANEQFF.

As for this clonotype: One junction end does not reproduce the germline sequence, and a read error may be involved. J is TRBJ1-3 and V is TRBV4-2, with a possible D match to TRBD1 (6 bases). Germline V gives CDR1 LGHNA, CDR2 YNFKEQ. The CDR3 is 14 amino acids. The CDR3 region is CASSQETPRDTTYF. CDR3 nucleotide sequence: TGTGCCAGCAGCCAAGAAACGCCGCGGGACACCACATATTTT.

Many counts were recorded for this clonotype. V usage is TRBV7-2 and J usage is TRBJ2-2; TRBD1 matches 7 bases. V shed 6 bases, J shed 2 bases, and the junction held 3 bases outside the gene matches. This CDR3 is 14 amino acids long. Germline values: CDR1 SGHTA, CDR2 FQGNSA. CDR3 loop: CASRRDSNTGELFF. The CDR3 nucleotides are TGTGCCAGCAGACGGGACAGTAACACCGGGGAGCTGTTTTTT. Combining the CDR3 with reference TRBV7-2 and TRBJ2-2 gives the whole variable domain GAGVSQSPSNKVTEKGKDVELRCDPISGHTALYWYRQSLGQGLEFLIYFQGNSAPDKSGLPSDRFSAERTGGSVSTLTIQRTQQEDSAVYLCASRRDSNTGELFFGEGSRLTVL.

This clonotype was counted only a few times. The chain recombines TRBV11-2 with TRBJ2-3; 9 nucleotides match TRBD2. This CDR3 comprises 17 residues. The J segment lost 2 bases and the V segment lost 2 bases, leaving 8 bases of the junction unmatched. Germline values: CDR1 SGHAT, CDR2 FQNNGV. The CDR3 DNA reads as TGTGCCAGCAGCTTAAGGGGAAGCGGGGGGCACACAGATACGCAGTATTTT. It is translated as CASSLRGSGGHTDTQYF.

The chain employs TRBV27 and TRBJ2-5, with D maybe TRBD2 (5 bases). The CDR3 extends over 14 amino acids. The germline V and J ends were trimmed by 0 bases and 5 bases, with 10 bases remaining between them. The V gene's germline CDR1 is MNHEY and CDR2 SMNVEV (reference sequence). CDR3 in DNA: TGTGCCAGCAGTTTATCACTAGAATGGGAGACCCAGTACTTC. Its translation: CASSLSLEWETQYF.

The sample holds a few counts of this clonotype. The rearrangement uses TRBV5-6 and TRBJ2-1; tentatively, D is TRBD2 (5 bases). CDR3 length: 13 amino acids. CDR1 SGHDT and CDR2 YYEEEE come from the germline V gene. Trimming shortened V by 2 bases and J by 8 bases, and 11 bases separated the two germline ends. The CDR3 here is CASSFGESYEQFF. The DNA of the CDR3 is TGTGCCAGCAGCTTCGGGGAATCCTATGAGCAGTTCTTC.

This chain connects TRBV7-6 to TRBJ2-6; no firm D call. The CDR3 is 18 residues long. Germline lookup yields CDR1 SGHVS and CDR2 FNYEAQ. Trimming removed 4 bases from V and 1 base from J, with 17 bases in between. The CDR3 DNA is TGTGCCAGCAGCTCCCCCGAAGCTCGCACTTCTGGGGCCAACGTCCTGACTTTC. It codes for CASSSPEARTSGANVLTF.

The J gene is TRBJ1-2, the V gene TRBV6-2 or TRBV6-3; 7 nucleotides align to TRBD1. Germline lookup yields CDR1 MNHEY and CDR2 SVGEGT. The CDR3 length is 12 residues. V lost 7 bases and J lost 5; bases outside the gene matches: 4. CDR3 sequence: CASTPGQYGYTF. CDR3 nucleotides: TGTGCCAGCACACCGGGACAGTATGGCTACACCTTC.

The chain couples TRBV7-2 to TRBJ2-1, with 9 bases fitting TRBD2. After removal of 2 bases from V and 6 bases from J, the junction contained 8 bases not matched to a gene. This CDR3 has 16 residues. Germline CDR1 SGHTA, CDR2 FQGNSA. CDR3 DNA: TGTGCCAGCAGCTTAAATCCCCCGGGACTAGCCAATGAGCAGTTCTTC. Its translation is CASSLNPPGLANEQFF.